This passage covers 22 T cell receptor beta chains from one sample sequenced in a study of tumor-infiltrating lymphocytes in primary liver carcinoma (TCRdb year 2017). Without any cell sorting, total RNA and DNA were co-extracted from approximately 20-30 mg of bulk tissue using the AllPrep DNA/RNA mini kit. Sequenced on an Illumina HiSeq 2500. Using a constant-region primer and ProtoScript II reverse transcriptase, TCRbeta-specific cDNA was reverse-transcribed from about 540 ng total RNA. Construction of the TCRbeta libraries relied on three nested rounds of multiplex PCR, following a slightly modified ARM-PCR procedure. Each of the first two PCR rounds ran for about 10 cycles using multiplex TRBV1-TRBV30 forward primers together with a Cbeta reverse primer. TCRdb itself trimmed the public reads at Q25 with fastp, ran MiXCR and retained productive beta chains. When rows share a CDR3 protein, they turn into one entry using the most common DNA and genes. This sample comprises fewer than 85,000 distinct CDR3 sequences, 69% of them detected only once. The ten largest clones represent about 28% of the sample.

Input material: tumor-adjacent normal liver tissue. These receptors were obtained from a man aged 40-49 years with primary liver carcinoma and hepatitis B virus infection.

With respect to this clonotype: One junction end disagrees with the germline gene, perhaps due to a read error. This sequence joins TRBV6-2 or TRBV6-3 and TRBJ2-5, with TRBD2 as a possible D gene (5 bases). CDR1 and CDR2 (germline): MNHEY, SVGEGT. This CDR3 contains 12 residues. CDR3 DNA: TGTGCCAGCAGACCGGGATTAGAGACCCTGTACTTC. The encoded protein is CASRPGLETLYF.

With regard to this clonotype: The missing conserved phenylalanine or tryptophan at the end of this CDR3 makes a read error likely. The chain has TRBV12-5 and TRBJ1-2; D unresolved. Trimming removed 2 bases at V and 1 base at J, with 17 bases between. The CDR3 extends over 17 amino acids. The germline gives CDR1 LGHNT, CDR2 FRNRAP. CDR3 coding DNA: TGTGCTAGTGGTTTGTTGGGCGGAAAGGGAGTTAACTATGGCTACACCTCC. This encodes CASGLLGGKGVNYGYTS.

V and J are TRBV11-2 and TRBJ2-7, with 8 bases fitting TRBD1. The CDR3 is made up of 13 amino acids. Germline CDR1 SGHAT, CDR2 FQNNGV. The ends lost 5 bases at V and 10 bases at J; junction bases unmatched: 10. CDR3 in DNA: TGTGCCAGCAGCCGGACAGGGAGGTACAATCAGTACTTC. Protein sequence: CASSRTGRYNQYF.

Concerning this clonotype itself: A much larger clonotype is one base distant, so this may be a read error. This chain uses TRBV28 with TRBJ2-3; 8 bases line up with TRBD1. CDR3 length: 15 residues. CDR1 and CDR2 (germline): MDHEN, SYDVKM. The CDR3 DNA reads TGTGCCAGCAGTTTATCTCGGACAGGGTCAGATACGGAGTATTTT. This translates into CASSLSRTGSDTEYF. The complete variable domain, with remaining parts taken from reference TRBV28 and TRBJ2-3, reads DVKVTQSSRYLVKRTGEKVFLECVQDMDHENMFWYRQDPGLGLRLIYFSYDVKMKEKGDIPEGYSVSREKKERFSLILESASTNQTSMYLCASSLSRTGSDTEYFGPGTRLTVL.

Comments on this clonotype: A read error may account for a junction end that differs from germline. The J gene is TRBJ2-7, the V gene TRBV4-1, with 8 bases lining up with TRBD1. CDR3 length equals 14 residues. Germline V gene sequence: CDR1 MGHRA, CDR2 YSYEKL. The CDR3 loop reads CTSSQGQGDYEQYF. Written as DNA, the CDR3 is TGCACCAGCAGCCAAGGACAGGGAGACTACGAGCAGTACTTC.

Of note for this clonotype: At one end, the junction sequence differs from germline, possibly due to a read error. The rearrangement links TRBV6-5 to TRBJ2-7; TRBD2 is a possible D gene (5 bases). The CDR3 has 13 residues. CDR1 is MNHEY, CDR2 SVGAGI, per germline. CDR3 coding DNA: TGTGTCAGCAGTTACTCGGGGAGTGACGAGCAGTACTTC. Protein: CVSSYSGSDEQYF.

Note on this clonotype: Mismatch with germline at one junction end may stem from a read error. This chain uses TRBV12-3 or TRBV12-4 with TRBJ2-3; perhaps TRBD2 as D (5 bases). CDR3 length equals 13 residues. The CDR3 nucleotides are TGTGCCAACAGTCCACTTTGGGGAGATACGCAATATTTT. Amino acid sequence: CANSPLWGDTQYF.

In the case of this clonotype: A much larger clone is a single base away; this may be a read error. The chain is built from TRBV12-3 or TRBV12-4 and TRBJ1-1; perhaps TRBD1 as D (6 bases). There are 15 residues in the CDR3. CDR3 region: CPSSFTRGRHTEAFF. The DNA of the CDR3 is TGTCCCAGCAGTTTTACTCGGGGGCGCCACACTGAAGCTTTCTTT.

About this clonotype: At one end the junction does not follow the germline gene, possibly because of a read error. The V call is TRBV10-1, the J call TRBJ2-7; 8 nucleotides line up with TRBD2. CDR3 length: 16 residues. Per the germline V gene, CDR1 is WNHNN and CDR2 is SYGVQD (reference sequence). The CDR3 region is CASSESERETIYDQYF. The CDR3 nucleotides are TGCGCCAGCAGTGAGTCTGAGCGGGAGACTATCTACGATCAGTACTTC.

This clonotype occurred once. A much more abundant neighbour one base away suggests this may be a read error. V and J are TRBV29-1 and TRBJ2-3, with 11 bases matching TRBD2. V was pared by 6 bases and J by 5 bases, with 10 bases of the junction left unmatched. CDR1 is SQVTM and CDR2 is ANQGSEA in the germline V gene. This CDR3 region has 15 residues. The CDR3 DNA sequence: TGCAGCGTCTCCGGGACTAGCGGTCGGGTAGATACGCAGTATTTT. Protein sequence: CSVSGTSGRVDTQYF.

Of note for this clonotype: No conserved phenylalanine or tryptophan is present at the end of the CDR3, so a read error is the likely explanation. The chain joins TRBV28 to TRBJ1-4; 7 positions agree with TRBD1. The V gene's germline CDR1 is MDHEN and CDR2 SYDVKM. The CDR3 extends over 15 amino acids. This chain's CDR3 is CASSPTGNVNGKLFL. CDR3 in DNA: TGTGCCAGCAGTCCGACAGGGAACGTTAATGGAAAACTGTTTTTA.

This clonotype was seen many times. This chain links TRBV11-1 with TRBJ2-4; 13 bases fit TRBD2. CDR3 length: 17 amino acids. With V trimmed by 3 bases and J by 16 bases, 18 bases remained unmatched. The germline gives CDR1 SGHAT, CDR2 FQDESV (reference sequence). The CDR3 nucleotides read TGTGCCAGCAGCTTTCCCGGGACTAGCGGGACCAAAACCATTCGTTACTTC. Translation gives CASSFPGTSGTKTIRYF.

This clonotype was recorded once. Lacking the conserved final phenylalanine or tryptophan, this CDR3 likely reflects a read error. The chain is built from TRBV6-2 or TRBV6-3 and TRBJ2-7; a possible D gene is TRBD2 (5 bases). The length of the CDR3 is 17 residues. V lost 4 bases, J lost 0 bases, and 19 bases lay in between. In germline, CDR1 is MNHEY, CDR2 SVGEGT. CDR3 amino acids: CASSFNPPAEVSYEQYY. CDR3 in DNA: TGTGCCAGCAGTTTCAATCCTCCAGCGGAAGTCTCCTACGAGCAGTACTAC.

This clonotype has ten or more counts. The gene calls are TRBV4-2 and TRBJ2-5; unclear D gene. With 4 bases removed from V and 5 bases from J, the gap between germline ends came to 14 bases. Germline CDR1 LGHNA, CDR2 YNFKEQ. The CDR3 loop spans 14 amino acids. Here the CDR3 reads CASSPFLSAETQYF. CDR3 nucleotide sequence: TGTGCCAGCAGCCCCTTTTTGTCCGCGGAGACCCAGTACTTC.

The CDR3 region has the DNA TGTGCCAGCAGCTTCGGGACTAGCGGAGAGACCCAGTACTTC. It codes for CASSFGTSGETQYF. This chain connects TRBV5-8 to TRBJ2-5, with 11 nucleotides matching TRBD2. The CDR3 has 14 residues. Trimming at V came to 2 bases and at J to 4 bases, leaving 1 base not matched to a gene. CDR1 is SGHTS and CDR2 is YDEGEE in the germline V gene.

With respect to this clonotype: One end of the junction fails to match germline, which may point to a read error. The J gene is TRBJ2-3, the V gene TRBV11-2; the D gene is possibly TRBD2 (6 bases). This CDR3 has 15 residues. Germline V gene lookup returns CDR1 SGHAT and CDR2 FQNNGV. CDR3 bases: TGTACCAGCAGCTTCTACGGGGGTAGCACGGATACGCAGTATTTC. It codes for CTSSFYGGSTDTQYF.

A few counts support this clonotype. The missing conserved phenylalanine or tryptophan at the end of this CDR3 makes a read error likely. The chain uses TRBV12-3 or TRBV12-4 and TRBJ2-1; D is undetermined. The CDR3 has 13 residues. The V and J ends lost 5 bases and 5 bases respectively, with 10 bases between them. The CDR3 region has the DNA TGTGCCAGCAGTCTCGAACAGAACAATGAGCAGTTCATC. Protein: CASSLEQNNEQFI.

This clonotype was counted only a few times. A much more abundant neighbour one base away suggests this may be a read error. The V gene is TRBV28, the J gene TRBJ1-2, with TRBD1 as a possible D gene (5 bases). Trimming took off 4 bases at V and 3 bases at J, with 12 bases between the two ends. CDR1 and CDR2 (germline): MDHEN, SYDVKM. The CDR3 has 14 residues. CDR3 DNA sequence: TGTGCCAGCAGTTGGGGCAGGGAGGACTATGGCTACACCTTC. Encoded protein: CASSWGREDYGYTF.

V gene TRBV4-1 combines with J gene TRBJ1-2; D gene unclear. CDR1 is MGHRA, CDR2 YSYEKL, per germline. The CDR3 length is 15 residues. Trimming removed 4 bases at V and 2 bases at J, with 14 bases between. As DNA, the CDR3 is TGCGCCAGCAGCCCATTCACTGGACTCAACTATGGCTACACCTTC. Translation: CASSPFTGLNYGYTF.

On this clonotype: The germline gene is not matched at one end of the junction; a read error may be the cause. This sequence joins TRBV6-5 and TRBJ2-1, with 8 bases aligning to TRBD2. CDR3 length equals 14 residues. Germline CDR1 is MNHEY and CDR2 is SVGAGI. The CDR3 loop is CASSCTSGSNEQLF. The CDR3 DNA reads TGTGCCAGCAGTTGTACTAGCGGATCCAATGAGCAGCTCTTC.

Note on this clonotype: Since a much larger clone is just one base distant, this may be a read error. CDR3 loop: CASSSQGIEQSF. CDR3 nucleotide sequence: TGTGCCAGCAGTTCACAGGGGATTGAGCAGTCCTTC. The rearrangement links TRBV28 to TRBJ2-1; TRBD1 matches 7 bases. Germline CDR1 MDHEN, CDR2 SYDVKM. This CDR3 spans 12 amino acids.

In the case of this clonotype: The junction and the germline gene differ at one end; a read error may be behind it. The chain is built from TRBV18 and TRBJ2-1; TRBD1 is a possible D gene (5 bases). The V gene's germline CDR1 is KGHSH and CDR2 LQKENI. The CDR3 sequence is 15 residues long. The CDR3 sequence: CASSSPSRDYNEQFF. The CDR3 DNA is TGTGCCAGCTCATCACCGTCCAGGGATTACAATGAGCAGTTCTTC.